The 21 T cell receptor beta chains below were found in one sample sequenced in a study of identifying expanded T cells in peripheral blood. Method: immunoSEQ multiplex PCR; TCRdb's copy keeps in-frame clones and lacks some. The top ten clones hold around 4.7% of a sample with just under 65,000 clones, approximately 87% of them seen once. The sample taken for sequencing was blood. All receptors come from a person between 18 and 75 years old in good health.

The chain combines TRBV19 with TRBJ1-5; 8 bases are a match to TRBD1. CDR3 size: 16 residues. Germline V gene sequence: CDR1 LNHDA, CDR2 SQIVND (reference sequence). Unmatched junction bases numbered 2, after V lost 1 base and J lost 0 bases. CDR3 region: CASSIGTGISNQPQHF. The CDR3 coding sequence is TGTGCCAGTAGTATAGGGACAGGGATTAGCAATCAGCCCCAGCATTTT.

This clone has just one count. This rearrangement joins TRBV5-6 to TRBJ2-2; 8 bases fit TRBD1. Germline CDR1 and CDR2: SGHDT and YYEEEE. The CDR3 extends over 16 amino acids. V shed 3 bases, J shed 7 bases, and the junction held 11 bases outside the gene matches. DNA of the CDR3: TGTGCCAGCAGCTGGACAGGGATCGGATATGACGGGGAGCTGTTTTTT. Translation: CASSWTGIGYDGELFF.

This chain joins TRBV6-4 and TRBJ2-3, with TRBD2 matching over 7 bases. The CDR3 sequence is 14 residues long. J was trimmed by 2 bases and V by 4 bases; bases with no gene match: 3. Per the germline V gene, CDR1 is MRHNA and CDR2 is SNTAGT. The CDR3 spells CASSVRGNTDTQYF. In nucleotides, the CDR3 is TGTGCCAGCAGTGTGCGGGGGAACACAGATACGCAGTATTTT.

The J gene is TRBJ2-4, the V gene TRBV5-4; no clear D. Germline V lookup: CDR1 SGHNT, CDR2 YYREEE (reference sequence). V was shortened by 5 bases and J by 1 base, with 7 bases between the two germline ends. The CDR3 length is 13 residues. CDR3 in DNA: TGTGCCAGCAGTCCCCCTGCCAAAAACATTCAGTACTTC. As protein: CASSPPAKNIQYF.

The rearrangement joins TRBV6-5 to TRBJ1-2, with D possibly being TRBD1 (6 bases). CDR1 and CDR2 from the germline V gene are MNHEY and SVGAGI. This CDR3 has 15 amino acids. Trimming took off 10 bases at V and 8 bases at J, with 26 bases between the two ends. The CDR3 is CATQRGFRTEKGYTF. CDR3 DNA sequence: TGTGCCACACAACGAGGCTTTCGGACAGAAAAAGGCTACACCTTC.

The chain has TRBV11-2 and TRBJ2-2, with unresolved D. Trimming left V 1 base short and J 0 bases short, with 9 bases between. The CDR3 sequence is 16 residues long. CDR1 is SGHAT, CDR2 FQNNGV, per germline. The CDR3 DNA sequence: TGTGCCAGCAGCTTAGCGGTACACGCGAACACCGGGGAGCTGTTTTTT. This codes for CASSLAVHANTGELFF.

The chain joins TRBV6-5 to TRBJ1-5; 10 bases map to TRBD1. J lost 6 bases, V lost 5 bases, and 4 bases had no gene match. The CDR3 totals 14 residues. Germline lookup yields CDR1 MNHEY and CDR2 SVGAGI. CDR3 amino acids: CASSRQGAGQPQHF. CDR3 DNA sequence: TGTGCCAGCAGTCGACAGGGGGCTGGTCAGCCCCAGCATTTT.

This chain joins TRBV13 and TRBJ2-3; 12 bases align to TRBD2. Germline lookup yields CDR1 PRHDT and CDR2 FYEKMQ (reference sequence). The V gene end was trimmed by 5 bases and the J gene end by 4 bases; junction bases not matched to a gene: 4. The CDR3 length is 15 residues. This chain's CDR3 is CASSPRLAGADTQYF. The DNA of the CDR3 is TGTGCCAGCAGCCCCCGACTAGCGGGAGCAGATACGCAGTATTTT. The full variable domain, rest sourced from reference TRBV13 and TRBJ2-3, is AAGVIQSPRHLIKEKRETATLKCYPIPRHDTVYWYQQGPGQDPQFLISFYEKMQSDKGSIPDRFSAQQFSDYHSELNMSSLELGDSALYFCASSPRLAGADTQYFGPGTRLTVL.

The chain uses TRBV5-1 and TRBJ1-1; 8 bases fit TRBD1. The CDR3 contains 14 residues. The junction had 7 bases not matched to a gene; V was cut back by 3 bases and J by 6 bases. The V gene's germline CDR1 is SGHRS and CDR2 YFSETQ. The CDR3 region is CASSSGQVGSEAFF. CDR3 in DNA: TGCGCCAGCAGCTCGGGACAGGTGGGATCTGAAGCTTTCTTT.

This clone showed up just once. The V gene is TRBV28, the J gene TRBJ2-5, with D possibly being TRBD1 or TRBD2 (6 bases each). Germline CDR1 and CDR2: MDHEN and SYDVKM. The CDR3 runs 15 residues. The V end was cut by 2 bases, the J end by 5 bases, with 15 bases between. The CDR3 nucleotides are TGTGCCAGCAGTTTAGGTCCAGGGGAGGTCGAGACCCAGTACTTC. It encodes CASSLGPGEVETQYF.

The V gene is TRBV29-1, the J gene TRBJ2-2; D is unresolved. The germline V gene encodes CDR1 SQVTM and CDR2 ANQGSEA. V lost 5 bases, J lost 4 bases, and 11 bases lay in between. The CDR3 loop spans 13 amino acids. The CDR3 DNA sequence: TGCAGCGTTCGAAGATGGGGCACCGGGGAGCTGTTTTTT. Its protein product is CSVRRWGTGELFF.

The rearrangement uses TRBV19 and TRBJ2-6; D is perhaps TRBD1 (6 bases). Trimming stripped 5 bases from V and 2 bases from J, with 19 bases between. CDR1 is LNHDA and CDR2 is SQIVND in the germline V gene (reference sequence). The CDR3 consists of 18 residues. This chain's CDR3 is CASSPGPRDTTGANVLTF. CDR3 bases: TGTGCCAGTAGTCCCGGCCCCCGGGACACAACTGGGGCCAACGTCCTGACTTTC.

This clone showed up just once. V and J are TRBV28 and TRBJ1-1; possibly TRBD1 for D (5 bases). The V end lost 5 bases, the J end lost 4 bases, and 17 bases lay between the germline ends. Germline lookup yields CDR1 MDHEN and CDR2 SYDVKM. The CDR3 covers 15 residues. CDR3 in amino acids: CASSPTGGVLTEAFF. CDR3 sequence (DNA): TGTGCCAGCAGTCCCACAGGAGGGGTACTCACTGAAGCTTTCTTT.

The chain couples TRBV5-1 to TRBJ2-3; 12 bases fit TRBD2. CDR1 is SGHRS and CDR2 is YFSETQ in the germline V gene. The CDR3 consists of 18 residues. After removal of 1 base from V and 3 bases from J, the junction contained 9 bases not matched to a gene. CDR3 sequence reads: CASSLFVTSGGGTDTQYF. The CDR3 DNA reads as TGCGCCAGCAGCTTGTTTGTGACTAGCGGGGGAGGGACAGATACGCAGTATTTT.

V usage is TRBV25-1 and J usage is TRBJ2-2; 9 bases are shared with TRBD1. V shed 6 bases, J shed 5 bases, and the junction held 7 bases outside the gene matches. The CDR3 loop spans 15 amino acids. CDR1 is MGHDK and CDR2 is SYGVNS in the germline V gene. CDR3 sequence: CASSRDRVGTGELFF. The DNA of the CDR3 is TGTGCCAGCAGCCGGGACAGGGTTGGTACCGGGGAGCTGTTTTTT.

This CDR3 is CASSVGTSGAYEQYF. The CDR3 region has the DNA TGTGCCAGCAGCGTAGGGACTAGCGGGGCCTACGAGCAGTACTTC. The genes are TRBV9 and TRBJ2-7, with 12 positions matching TRBD2. Germline V gene data show CDR1 as SGDLS and CDR2 as YYNGEE. This CDR3 is 15 amino acids long. V was clipped by 0 bases and J by 2 bases; unmatched bases: 0.

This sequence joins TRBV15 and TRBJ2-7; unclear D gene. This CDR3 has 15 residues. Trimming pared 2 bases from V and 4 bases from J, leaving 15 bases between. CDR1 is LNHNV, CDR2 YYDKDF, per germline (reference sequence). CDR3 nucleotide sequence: TGTGCCACCAGCAGAAATCTGGGCGGCGATTACGAGCAGTACTTC. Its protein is CATSRNLGGDYEQYF.

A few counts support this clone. As DNA, the CDR3 is TGTGCCAGCTCACCGGCGGAGTACGAGCAGTACTTC. Amino acids: CASSPAEYEQYF. The chain recombines TRBV18 with TRBJ2-7; D gene uncertain. Trimming stripped 3 bases from V and 4 bases from J, with 7 bases between. Germline-derived CDR1 and CDR2 are KGHSH and LQKENI. The CDR3 length is 12 residues.

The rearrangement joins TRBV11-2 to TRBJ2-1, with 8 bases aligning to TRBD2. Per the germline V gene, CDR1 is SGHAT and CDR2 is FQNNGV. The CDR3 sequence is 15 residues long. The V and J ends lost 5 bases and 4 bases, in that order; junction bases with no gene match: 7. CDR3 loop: CASSARGGPYNEQFF. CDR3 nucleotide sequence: TGTGCCAGCAGCGCCCGGGGGGGCCCGTACAATGAGCAGTTCTTC.

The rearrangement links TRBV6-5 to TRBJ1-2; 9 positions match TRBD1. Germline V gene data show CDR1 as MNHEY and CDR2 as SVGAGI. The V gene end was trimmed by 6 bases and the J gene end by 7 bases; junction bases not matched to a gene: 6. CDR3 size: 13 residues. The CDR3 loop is CASSRGQGSGYTF. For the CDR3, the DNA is TGTGCCAGCAGCAGGGGACAGGGCTCTGGCTACACCTTC.

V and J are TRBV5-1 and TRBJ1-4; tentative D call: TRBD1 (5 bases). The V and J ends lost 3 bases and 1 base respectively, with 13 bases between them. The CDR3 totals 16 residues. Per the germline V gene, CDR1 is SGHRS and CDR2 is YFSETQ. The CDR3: CASSWGYTETNEKLFF. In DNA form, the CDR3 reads TGCGCCAGCAGCTGGGGGTATACGGAAACTAATGAAAAACTGTTTTTT.